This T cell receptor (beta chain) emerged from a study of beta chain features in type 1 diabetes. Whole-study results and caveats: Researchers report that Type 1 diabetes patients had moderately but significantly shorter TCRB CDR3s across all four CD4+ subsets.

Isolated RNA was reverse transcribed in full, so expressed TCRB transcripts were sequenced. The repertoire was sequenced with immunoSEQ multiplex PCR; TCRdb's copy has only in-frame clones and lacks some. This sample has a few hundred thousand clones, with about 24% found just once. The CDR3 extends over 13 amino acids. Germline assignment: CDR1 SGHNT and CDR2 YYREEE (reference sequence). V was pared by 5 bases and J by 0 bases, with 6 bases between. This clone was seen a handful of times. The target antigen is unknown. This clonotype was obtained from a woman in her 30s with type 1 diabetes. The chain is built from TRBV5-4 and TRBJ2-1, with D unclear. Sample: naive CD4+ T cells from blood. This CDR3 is CASRLLSYNEQFF. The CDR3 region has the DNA TGTGCCAGCAGACTTCTCTCCTACAATGAGCAGTTCTTC.